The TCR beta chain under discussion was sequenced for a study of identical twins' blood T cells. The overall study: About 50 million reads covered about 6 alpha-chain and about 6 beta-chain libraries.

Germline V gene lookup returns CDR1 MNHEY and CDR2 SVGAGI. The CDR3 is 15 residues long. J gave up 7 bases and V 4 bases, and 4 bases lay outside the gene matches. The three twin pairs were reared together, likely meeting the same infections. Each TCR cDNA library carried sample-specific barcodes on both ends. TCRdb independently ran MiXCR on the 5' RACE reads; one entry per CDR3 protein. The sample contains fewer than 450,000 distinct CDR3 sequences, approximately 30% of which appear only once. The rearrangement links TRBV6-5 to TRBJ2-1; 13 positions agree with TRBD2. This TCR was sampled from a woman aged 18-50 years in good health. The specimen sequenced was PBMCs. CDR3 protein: CASSFWTSGRNEQFF. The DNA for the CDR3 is TGTGCCAGCAGTTTTTGGACTAGCGGGAGAAATGAGCAGTTCTTC.